These T cell receptor beta chains were read from a single sample in a study of STAT5B mutations in CD4+ large granular lymphocyte leukemia. The protocol was immunoSEQ multiplex PCR, while the TCRdb copy is restricted to in-frame clones and leaves out a portion. The sample lists 30,000 to 35,000 clones, 65% to 70% occurring once. Material: CD4+ T cells from blood buffy coats. The source of these receptors is a human donor in good health. CDR3s include the opening cysteine and the closing phenylalanine or tryptophan. D genes are given only for firm matches. Only part of the rows carry a size: once, few, many, or a class if the clone is expanded.

TRBD1	TRBV27	TRBJ1-2	-	TGTGCCAGCAGTCCGACAGGGAACTATGGCTACACCTTC	CASSPTGNYGYTF
-	TRBV9	TRBJ1-1	few	TGTGCCAGCAGCGTAGGGGTCGTCACTGAAGCTTTCTTT	CASSVGVVTEAFF
-	TRBV28	TRBJ2-1	-	TGTGCCAGCAGTCCCAGGGGTCCCCCCCGTTACAATGAGCAGTTCTTC	CASSPRGPPRYNEQFF
-	TRBV7-7	TRBJ1-3	-	TGTGCCAGCAGCCCGACCGACAGTCTAGGCTCTGGAAACACCATATATTTT	CASSPTDSLGSGNTIYF
-	TRBV2	TRBJ1-1	-	TGTGCCAGCACCGGGTCCTTGAACACTGAAGCTTTCTTT	CASTGSLNTEAFF
-	TRBV7-6	TRBJ2-2	-	TGTGCCAGCAGCTCCCCGAACACCGGGGAGCTGTTTTTT	CASSSPNTGELFF
-	TRBV7-3	TRBJ2-7	-	TGTGCCAGCAGCTTATCCGGCTCTCACTACGAGCAGTACTTC	CASSLSGSHYEQYF
TRBD2	TRBV2	TRBJ2-1	-	TGTGCCAGCAGTATGCGGGGGACGAACAATGAGCAGTTCTTC	CASSMRGTNNEQFF
-	TRBV4-1	TRBJ1-2	-	TGCGCCAGCAGCCAAGTAGAGTTTAGTCTCCTCTATGGCTACACCTTC	CASSQVEFSLLYGYTF
-	TRBV9	TRBJ2-3	-	TGTGCCAGCAGCCCTAGGAGCTTGGTTAGCACAGATACGCAGTATTTT	CASSPRSLVSTDTQYF
TRBD2	TRBV5-1	TRBJ2-3	once	TGCGCCAGCAGCCCTTCGATCGTACTAGCGAGGGAAACAGATACGCAGTATTTT	CASSPSIVLARETDTQYF
TRBD2	TRBV5-1	TRBJ2-7	-	TGCGCCAGCAGCATAGGACTAGCGGGGGGGCGCGACGAGCAGTACTTC	CASSIGLAGGRDEQYF
-	TRBV7-9	TRBJ1-3	-	TGTGCCAGCAGCTTAGCCGGGAGCTCTGGAAACACCATATATTTT	CASSLAGSSGNTIYF
-	TRBV29-1	TRBJ1-1	few	TGCAGCGTTATGGAGGGAGGACAGAACACTGAAGCTTTCTTT	CSVMEGGQNTEAFF
-	TRBV19	TRBJ1-5	few	TGTGCCAGTAGTGGCCGGGACCGTTACAATCAGCCCCAGCATTTT	CASSGRDRYNQPQHF
-	TRBV9	TRBJ2-1	-	TGTGCCAGCAGCGTAGCCCCGGGGTCCTCCTACAATGAGCAGTTCTTC	CASSVAPGSSYNEQFF
-	TRBV27	TRBJ2-2	-	TGTGCCAGCAGCCCCACACGGACAGCGAACACCGGGGAGCTGTTTTTT	CASSPTRTANTGELFF
-	TRBV2	TRBJ1-1	-	TGTGCCAGCAAACCAGAATTGAACACTGAAGCTTTCTTT	CASKPELNTEAFF
TRBD2	TRBV7-9	TRBJ2-5	-	TGTGCCAGCAGCTTACGTCTAGCGGGGGGAAGGAAAGAGACCCAGTACTTC	CASSLRLAGGRKETQYF
-	TRBV5-1	TRBJ1-3	-	TGCGCCAGCAGCTTGGGGGGTGCTGGAAACACCATATATTTT	CASSLGGAGNTIYF
-	TRBV18	TRBJ1-2	few	TGTGCCAGCTCACCTCCCGAGGGGCGCTATGGCTACACCTTC	CASSPPEGRYGYTF
-	TRBV6-5	TRBJ2-3	-	TGTGCCAGCAGTTACTCGAGACCCACAGATACGCAGTATTTT	CASSYSRPTDTQYF
TRBD1	TRBV19	TRBJ1-5	few	TGTGCCAGTAGTATGACAGGGGCAAATCAGCCCCAGCATTTT	CASSMTGANQPQHF
-	TRBV27	TRBJ1-4	-	TGTGCCAGCGGCCCCCTGGACAGTACTAATGAAAAACTGTTTTTT	CASGPLDSTNEKLFF
TRBD1	TRBV4-2	TRBJ1-4	-	TGTGCCAGCAGCCAACGGACAGGGGGCGGTGAAAAACTGTTTTTT	CASSQRTGGGEKLFF
-	TRBV4-1	TRBJ2-3	few	TGCGCCAGCAGCCAAGACCCCGGGGTGGGCACAGATACGCAGTATTTT	CASSQDPGVGTDTQYF
-	TRBV7-2	TRBJ1-2	-	TGTGCCAGCAGACAAACTCCCGGGACGGCCAGCGCGTGCACCTTC	CASRQTPGTASACTF
TRBD2	TRBV9	TRBJ2-3	-	TGTGCCAGCAGCGGTAGCGGGGGGACAGATACGCAGTATTTT	CASSGSGGTDTQYF
-	TRBV18	TRBJ1-1	-	TGTGCCTCCACCCCTCCAGTGAACACTGAAGCTTTCTTT	CASTPPVNTEAFF
-	TRBV29-1	TRBJ2-1	-	TGCAGCAGCGGCGGCAATGAGCAGTTCTTC	CSSGGNEQFF
-	TRBV5-5	TRBJ1-5	-	TGTGCCAGCAGCTTGGCCGGATTAGGGTTTGATCAGCCCCAGCATTTT	CASSLAGLGFDQPQHF
TRBD2	TRBV27	TRBJ2-7	-	TGTGCCAGCAGTTTATTGGGTGCGGGAGTTGCCTACGAGCAGTACTTC	CASSLLGAGVAYEQYF
-	TRBV7-8	TRBJ1-1	once	TGTGCCAGCAGCTTATCTTCGGGGGCCACTGAAGCTTTCTTT	CASSLSSGATEAFF
TRBD2	TRBV4-3	TRBJ2-3	-	TGCGCCAGCAGCCAAAGGACTAGCGGGACAGATACGCAGTATTTT	CASSQRTSGTDTQYF
-	TRBV18	TRBJ1-1	few	TGTGCCAGCTCAAAAGGGGACACTGAAGCTTTCTTT	CASSKGDTEAFF
-	TRBV15	TRBJ1-4	-	TGTGCCACCAAGGATCCGGGACGTCCTAATGAAAAACTGTTTTTT	CATKDPGRPNEKLFF
TRBD2	TRBV5-1	TRBJ2-1	few	TGCGCCAGCAGCGGGGGACTAGCCTACAATGAGCAGTTCTTC	CASSGGLAYNEQFF
TRBD2	TRBV4-2	TRBJ2-5	once	TGTGCCAGCAGCCAAGGCGGGGGGGCGGAAGAGACCCAGTACTTC	CASSQGGGAEETQYF
-	TRBV5-1	TRBJ1-2	-	TGCGCCAGCAGCCAGGACCCGTGGGGCTATGGCTACACCTTC	CASSQDPWGYGYTF
TRBD1	TRBV29-1	TRBJ2-7	-	TGCAGCGTCACCCACCGGGACAGAAGTGAGCAGTACTTC	CSVTHRDRSEQYF
-	TRBV14	TRBJ1-2	-	TGTGCCAGCAGCCAAGAAGCAGGGATCTATGGCTACACCTTC	CASSQEAGIYGYTF
-	TRBV6-1	TRBJ1-1	-	TGTGCCAGCAGTGAAGTTTTAAGGAGGGAAGCTTTCTTT	CASSEVLRREAFF
-	TRBV10-3	TRBJ2-3	-	TGTGCCATCAGTGCCGGGACATCTAGCACAGATACGCAGTATTTT	CAISAGTSSTDTQYF
-	TRBV7-3	TRBJ1-2	-	TGTGCCAGCAGCGTACAGGGTTCGTCGCTATTATTC	CASSVQGSSLLF
-	TRBV7-2	TRBJ2-7	-	TGTGCCAGCAGCTTTGAGCCCATCGGGGAGCAGTACTTC	CASSFEPIGEQYF
-	TRBV7-6	TRBJ2-1	-	TGTGCCAGCAGCTTAGGGCGGGATGAGCAGTTCTTC	CASSLGRDEQFF